This T cell receptor beta chain was observed in a study of blood T cell repertoires in COVID-19. Looking at the study overall: Acute and convalescent COVID-19 specimens originated in the United States, Italy and Spain. From T cells, B-cell-depleted T cells, or PBMCs came the material, which was cDNA or gDNA.

Trimming at V came to 3 bases and at J to 0 bases, leaving 4 bases not matched to a gene. There are 15 residues in the CDR3. Germline assignment: CDR1 SGDLS and CDR2 YYNGEE. In the study's own analysis: It was from reference gene primer amplification that nucleated cell counts were estimated. The data were produced by immunoSEQ multiplex PCR, yet TCRdb's version contains in-frame clones alone and is incomplete. For V, J and clone size, that table is used; D and trimming come from the DNA. Among 200,000 to 300,000 clones listed, 86% were seen once. The chain has TRBV9 and TRBJ1-2; 8 positions match TRBD1. This TCR was sampled from a man aged 25-45 years with active or convalescent COVID-19. Input material: peripheral blood. CDR3 loop: CASSAGGWANYGYTF. The CDR3 DNA follows: TGTGCCAGCAGCGCAGGGGGCTGGGCTAACTATGGCTACACCTTC.